This T cell receptor beta chain was recovered during a study of Tregs in tolerant kidney transplant recipients. Assay: immunoSEQ multiplex PCR; the TCRdb copy retains only in-frame clones and omits some. The sample yields about 46,000 clones, about 90% seen once. Study results and limitations: Tregs expanded with activated donor B cells seemed most donor-specific.

As for this clone: Its target is not known.

Unstimulated Tregs (CD4+CD25+CD127-) and CD4+CD25- non-Tregs were sorted from PBMCs. This CDR3 has 13 amino acids. The V end was cut by 0 bases, the J end by 1 base, with 4 bases between. The TCR sequence derives from a human donor in good health. J is TRBJ2-5 and V is TRBV5-3; no clear D gene. TRBV5-3 is an ORF for which the function is uncertain. The sequencing sample was made of Tregs from blood. The CDR3 nucleotides are TGTGCCAGAAGCTTGGTCCCCCAAGAGACCCAGTACTTC. Protein sequence: CARSLVPQETQYF.